The clone carrying this TCR beta chain has a count of ten or more. What it recognizes is unknown. TCRdb independently ran MiXCR on the 5' RACE reads; one entry per CDR3 protein. The table shows roughly 13,000 distinct CDR3 sequences, with about 11% occurring only once. The CDR3 is 11 amino acids. Germline assignment: CDR1 KGHSH and CDR2 LQKENI. Trimming pared 4 bases from V and 2 bases from J, leaving 2 bases between. This sample stems from a study of T-cell memory formation after mild COVID-19. Findings and caveats of the study: Among CD4+ contracting clones, most were CM and EM, and CD8+ ones EMRA. Specificity for SARS-CoV-2 was not confirmed among the second-wave clones peaking on day 37. Later expanders leaned CD4+, whereas clones that contracted between day 15 and 85 were balanced CD4/CD8.

Sequences were obtained from PBMCs or a T cell subset sorted from them (not recorded which). This clonotype was sampled from an adult woman who had mild COVID-19 (a few samples of this study predate the infection). Cell type and time point are not known. This chain joins TRBV18 and TRBJ2-5; unclear D gene. The DNA of the CDR3 is TGTGCCAGCTCACGTCAAGAGACCCAGTACTTC. Translation: CASSRQETQYF.